One sample yielded the 23 T cell receptor beta chains listed below, sequenced in a study of response to subunit inactivated influenza vaccine (dated 2018 in TCRdb). Libraries were made using RT-PCR. Sequenced using an Illumina HiSeq 2500. In-frame beta chains were kept once TCRdb had trimmed the public reads at Q25 with fastp and called clones with MiXCR. Entries are consolidated by CDR3 protein sequence, retaining the most common genes and DNA. Present in this sample are around 790,000 distinct CDR3 sequences, 20% to 25% of which were seen just once. Around 9.6% of the sample lies in the top ten. Sequenced material: PBMCs from blood, taken more than 4 days after vaccination. The receptors come from a man aged 50-59 years who received an inactivated influenza vaccine. Donor details come from another sample of the same person, matched by shared clones.

This clonotype has just a few counts. The rearrangement uses TRBV7-9 and TRBJ2-7; 11 bases are shared with TRBD2. J gave up 0 bases and V 3 bases, and 7 bases lay outside the gene matches. CDR3 length: 17 residues. The germline V gene encodes CDR1 SEHNR and CDR2 FQNEAQ (reference sequence). This CDR3 reads CASSLDRTSGSSYEQYF. The CDR3 DNA reads as TGTGCCAGCAGCTTGGATCGTACTAGCGGGAGCTCCTACGAGCAGTACTTC. Filled out from reference TRBV7-9 and TRBJ2-7, the complete variable domain reads DTGVSQNPRHKITKRGQNVTFRCDPISEHNRLYWYRQTLGQGPEFLTYFQNEAQLEKSRLLSDRFSAERPKGSFSTLEIQRTEQGDSAMYLCASSLDRTSGSSYEQYFGPGTRLTVT.

The gene calls are TRBV4-1 and TRBJ2-3; D is unclear. This CDR3 comprises 15 residues. Trimming took 3 bases from V and 6 from J, leaving 16 bases between them. CDR1 is MGHRA, CDR2 YSYEKL, per germline. CDR3 nucleotides: TGCGCCAGCAGCCACCCAACTGTGCGTCGGGATACGCAGTATTTT. This translates into CASSHPTVRRDTQYF.

J is TRBJ2-7 and V is TRBV4-1; D possibly uses TRBD1 or TRBD2 (5 bases each). This CDR3 has 13 amino acids. The V gene lost 4 bases and the J gene lost 4 bases, with 11 bases spanning the gap. Germline V gives CDR1 MGHRA, CDR2 YSYEKL. The CDR3 sequence is CASSLWDGYEQYF. CDR3 DNA sequence: TGCGCCAGCAGCCTATGGGACGGATACGAGCAGTACTTC.

This clonotype was detected only a few times. V and J are TRBV18 and TRBJ2-1; 10 positions match TRBD2. The V gene end was trimmed by 1 base and the J gene end by 1 base; junction bases not matched to a gene: 4. The CDR3 totals 17 residues. In germline, CDR1 is KGHSH, CDR2 LQKENI. CDR3 sequence: CASSPRLAGASYNEQFF. The CDR3 DNA reads TGTGCCAGCTCACCACGGCTAGCGGGAGCGTCCTACAATGAGCAGTTCTTC. The full variable domain, in which reference TRBV18 and TRBJ2-1 provide the parts outside the CDR3, is NAGVMQNPRHLVRRRGQEARLRCSPMKGHSHVYWYRQLPEEGLKFMVYLQKENIIDESGMPKERFSAEFPKEGPSILRIQQVVRGDSAAYFCASSPRLAGASYNEQFFGPGTRLTVL.

CDR3 region: CSASKLGTHEQYF. The CDR3, as DNA: TGCAGTGCGAGTAAACTAGGTACCCACGAGCAGTACTTC. The chain uses TRBV20-1 and TRBJ2-7; TRBD2 is a possible D gene (5 bases). Germline CDR1 reads DFQATT; CDR2 reads SNEGSKA (reference sequence). The V end was cut by 6 bases, the J end by 5 bases, with 17 bases between. The CDR3 is 13 amino acids.

A few counts support this clonotype. The genes are TRBV30 and TRBJ2-7, with TRBD2 matching 9 bases. Losses at the gene ends were 4 bases for V and 2 bases for J; bases not matched to a gene: 6. Per the germline V gene, CDR1 is GTSNPN and CDR2 is SVGIG (reference sequence). The CDR3 loop spans 14 amino acids. CDR3 loop: CAWKFAGGPYEQYF. CDR3 DNA: TGTGCCTGGAAGTTTGCGGGAGGGCCCTACGAGCAGTACTTC.

This chain connects TRBV10-3 to TRBJ2-7; a possible D gene is TRBD1 (7 bases). Trimming cost V 6 bases and J 3 bases, with 12 bases left between them. The CDR3 is made up of 13 amino acids. Germline values: CDR1 ENHRY, CDR2 SYGVKD. This chain's CDR3 is CAISQGGNYEQYF. In nucleotides, the CDR3 is TGTGCCATCAGCCAGGGGGGAAACTACGAGCAGTACTTC.

V usage is TRBV29-1 and J usage is TRBJ2-1; D gene unclear. Germline loops: CDR1 SQVTM, CDR2 ANQGSEA. V lost 2 bases and J 5 bases, leaving 16 bases between the germline ends. This CDR3 is 15 amino acids long. The CDR3 here is CSVEPRNTINNEQFF. In nucleotides, the CDR3 is TGCAGCGTTGAACCGAGGAATACGATCAACAATGAGCAGTTCTTC.

This clonotype occurred a few times. The CDR3 sequence: CSARSGQGRYNEQFF. The CDR3 region has the DNA TGCAGTGCTAGATCTGGGCAGGGGCGATACAATGAGCAGTTCTTC. V is TRBV20-1 and J is TRBJ2-1; the D gene is possibly TRBD1 (6 bases). The CDR3 consists of 15 residues. Germline CDR1 reads DFQATT; CDR2 reads SNEGSKA (reference sequence). Trimming removed 2 bases at V and 4 bases at J, with 15 bases between.

This clonotype was seen a few times. The CDR3 region has the DNA TGTGCCAGCAGCGCCTATGACAGCTACGAGCAGTACTTC. Translated: CASSAYDSYEQYF. The rearrangement links TRBV3-1 to TRBJ2-7; weak D call: TRBD1 (5 bases). The V gene's germline CDR1 is LGHDT and CDR2 YNNKEL (reference sequence). CDR3 length: 13 amino acids. The ends were cut back, 5 bases at V and 3 bases at J, with 11 bases in the middle.

This clonotype was picked up one time. J is TRBJ1-6 and V is TRBV3-1, with D perhaps TRBD1 (6 bases). The CDR3 consists of 19 residues. Germline CDR1 reads LGHDT; CDR2 reads YNNKEL (reference sequence). The V gene lost 6 bases and the J gene lost 0 bases, with 21 bases spanning the gap. The CDR3 region is CASSRTLTGISSYNSPLHF. In nucleotides, the CDR3 is TGTGCCAGCAGTCGAACTTTAACAGGGATCAGCTCCTATAATTCACCCCTCCACTTT.

There are a few counts of this clonotype. The chain combines TRBV4-3 with TRBJ1-4; 9 bases align to TRBD1. The germline CDR1 and CDR2 sequences are LGHNA and YSLEER. This CDR3 contains 16 residues. The ends lost 0 bases at V and 10 bases at J; junction bases unmatched: 9. The CDR3 is CASSQDSWTGEAKLFF. The CDR3 nucleotides are TGCGCCAGCAGCCAAGATAGTTGGACAGGGGAAGCAAAACTGTTTTTT.

Only a few counts were recorded for this clonotype. The V call is TRBV15, the J call TRBJ1-5; D remains ambiguous. This CDR3 spans 12 amino acids. Trimming took off 6 bases at V and 3 bases at J, with 6 bases between the two ends. Germline CDR1 is LNHNV and CDR2 is YYDKDF (reference sequence). This CDR3 is CATRGPNQPQHF. Here the CDR3 DNA reads TGTGCCACCAGAGGTCCCAATCAGCCCCAGCATTTT.

The rearrangement joins TRBV5-1 to TRBJ2-5; 10 nucleotides match TRBD2. CDR1 and CDR2 from the germline V gene are SGHRS and YFSETQ. V was pared by 4 bases and J by 0 bases, with 3 bases of the junction left unmatched. The CDR3 length is 15 residues. The CDR3 nucleotides read TGCGCCAGCAGCACTAGCGGGACCTACCAAGAGACCCAGTACTTC. It codes for CASSTSGTYQETQYF.

The chain has TRBV7-2 and TRBJ1-5; TRBD1 aligns across 9 bases. This CDR3 comprises 15 residues. Germline V gene lookup returns CDR1 SGHTA and CDR2 FQGNSA. V was pared by 1 base and J by 7 bases, with 5 bases of the junction left unmatched. The CDR3: CASSLVDRGDQPQHF. In DNA, the CDR3 is TGTGCCAGCAGCTTAGTTGACAGGGGGGACCAGCCCCAGCATTTT.

V gene TRBV6-5 combines with J gene TRBJ2-3; possibly TRBD1 for D (5 bases). V was clipped by 1 base and J by 5 bases, with 13 bases between them. CDR1 MNHEY and CDR2 SVGAGI come from the germline V gene. This CDR3 has 15 amino acids. DNA of the CDR3: TGTGCCAGCAGTTACTATGGGGCAGGGCGAGATACGCAGTATTTT. Its protein product is CASSYYGAGRDTQYF.

This clonotype showed up just a few times. The V call is TRBV6-1, the J call TRBJ2-7, with TRBD1 matching over 7 bases. Germline assignment: CDR1 MNHNS and CDR2 SASEGT. The length of the CDR3 is 15 residues. V dropped 1 base and J dropped 6; count of bases not matched to a gene: 9. The CDR3, as DNA: TGTGCCAGCAGTGAAGACGAACAGGGGTGGTTCGAGCAGTACTTC. Protein: CASSEDEQGWFEQYF.

V usage is TRBV5-6 and J usage is TRBJ2-1; D may be TRBD1 or TRBD2 (6 bases each). This CDR3 region has 17 residues. V was pared by 5 bases and J by 5 bases, with 23 bases between. Germline-derived CDR1 and CDR2 are SGHDT and YYEEEE. Here the CDR3 DNA reads TGTGCCAGCAGTTCCCATTCCGGGGGCAACCCACACAATGAGCAGTTCTTC. Encoded protein: CASSSHSGGNPHNEQFF.

The rearrangement uses TRBV10-3 and TRBJ2-1, with 7 bases fitting TRBD1. Germline loops: CDR1 ENHRY, CDR2 SYGVKD. The CDR3 runs 15 residues. J was trimmed by 1 base and V by 5 bases; bases with no gene match: 5. This chain's CDR3 is CAISITGASYNEQFF. CDR3 nucleotides: TGTGCCATCAGTATAACAGGGGCTTCCTACAATGAGCAGTTCTTC.

J is TRBJ1-1 and V is TRBV7-6; D remains unclear. The CDR3 has 13 amino acids. Trimming removed 5 bases at V and 0 bases at J, with 7 bases between. Germline lookup yields CDR1 SGHVS and CDR2 FNYEAQ. This CDR3 is CASSRVVNTEAFF. Written as DNA, the CDR3 is TGTGCCAGCAGCCGGGTGGTGAACACTGAAGCTTTCTTT.

The V call is TRBV28, the J call TRBJ2-1, with 15 bases lining up with TRBD2. The CDR3 sequence is 18 residues long. Germline CDR1 is MDHEN and CDR2 is SYDVKM. Unmatched junction bases numbered 7, after V lost 7 bases and J lost 0 bases. The CDR3 reads CASTRTSGRALSYNEQFF. The CDR3 DNA reads TGTGCCAGCACTAGGACTAGCGGGAGGGCCCTCTCCTACAATGAGCAGTTCTTC.

The chain is built from TRBV4-2 and TRBJ2-7; D is possibly TRBD1 or TRBD2 (5 bases each). V shed 0 bases and J shed 4 bases, with 13 bases lying between them. Germline CDR1 and CDR2: LGHNA and YNFKEQ. The CDR3 extends over 15 amino acids. In DNA form, the CDR3 reads TGTGCCAGCAGCCAAGATCCCGGGACGGTATACGAGCAGTACTTC. This translates into CASSQDPGTVYEQYF.

This clonotype has a handful of counts. This chain uses TRBV4-2 with TRBJ2-1, with D unresolved. V was pared by 0 bases and J by 6 bases, with 6 bases between. The CDR3 consists of 13 residues. The germline gives CDR1 LGHNA, CDR2 YNFKEQ. CDR3: CASSQDSPNEQFF. Here the CDR3 DNA reads TGTGCCAGCAGCCAAGATAGCCCCAATGAGCAGTTCTTC.